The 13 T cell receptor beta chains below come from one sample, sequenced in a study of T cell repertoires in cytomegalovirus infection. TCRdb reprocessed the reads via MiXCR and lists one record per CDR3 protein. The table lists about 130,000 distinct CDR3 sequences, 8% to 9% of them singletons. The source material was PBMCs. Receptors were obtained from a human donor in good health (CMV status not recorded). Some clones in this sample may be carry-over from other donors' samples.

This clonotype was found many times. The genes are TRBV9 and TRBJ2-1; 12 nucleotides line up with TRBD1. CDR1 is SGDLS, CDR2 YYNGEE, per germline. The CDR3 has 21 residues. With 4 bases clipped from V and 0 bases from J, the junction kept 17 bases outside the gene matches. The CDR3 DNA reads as TGTGCCAGCAGCCAAACACCCGGGACAGGGGGCCTCATAAACTCCTACAATGAGCAGTTCTTC. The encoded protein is CASSQTPGTGGLINSYNEQFF.

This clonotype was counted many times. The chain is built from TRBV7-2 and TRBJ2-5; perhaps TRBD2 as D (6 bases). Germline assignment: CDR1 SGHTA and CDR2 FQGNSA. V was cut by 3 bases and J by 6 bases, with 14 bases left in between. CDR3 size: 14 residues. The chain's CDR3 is CASSLGRGGKTQYF. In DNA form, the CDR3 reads TGTGCCAGCAGCTTGGGGCGGGGCGGGAAGACCCAGTACTTC.

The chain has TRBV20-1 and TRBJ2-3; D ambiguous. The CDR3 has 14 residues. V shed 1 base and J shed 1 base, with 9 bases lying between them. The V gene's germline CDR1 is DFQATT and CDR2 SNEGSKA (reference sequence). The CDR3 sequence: CSARVGEGTDTQYF. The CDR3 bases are TGCAGTGCTAGAGTTGGGGAAGGCACAGATACGCAGTATTTT.

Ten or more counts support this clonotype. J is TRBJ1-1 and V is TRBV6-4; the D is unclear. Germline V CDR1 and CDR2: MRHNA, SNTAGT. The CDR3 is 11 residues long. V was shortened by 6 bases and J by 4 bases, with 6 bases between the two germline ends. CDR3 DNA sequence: TGTGCCAGCAGGAGCGGCACTGAAGCTTTCTTT. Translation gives CASRSGTEAFF.

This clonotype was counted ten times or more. The CDR3 DNA reads as TGTGCCAGCAGTTACTCGGGGGGCATTATGAAATCTCAGTTCTTC. Its protein product is CASSYSGGIMKSQFF. The V and J genes are TRBV6-6 and TRBJ2-1; tentatively, D is TRBD1 or TRBD2 (6 bases each). The CDR3 consists of 15 residues. Deletions cut 0 bases from V and 13 bases from J, with 19 bases between. Germline assignment: CDR1 MNHNY and CDR2 SVGAGI (reference sequence).

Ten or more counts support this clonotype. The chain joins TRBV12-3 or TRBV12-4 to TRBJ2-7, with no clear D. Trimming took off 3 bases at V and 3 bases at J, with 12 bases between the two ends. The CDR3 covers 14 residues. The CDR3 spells CASSFSGESYEQYF. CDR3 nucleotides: TGTGCCAGCAGTTTTTCTGGGGAAAGCTACGAGCAGTACTTC.

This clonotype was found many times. For the CDR3, the DNA is TGTGCCAGCAGTTTACGCCGCACCGGGGAGCTGTTTTTT. It translates to CASSLRRTGELFF. The chain links TRBV12-3 or TRBV12-4 to TRBJ2-2; no clear D gene. The CDR3 totals 13 residues. The germline V and J ends were trimmed by 2 bases and 4 bases, with 5 bases remaining between them.

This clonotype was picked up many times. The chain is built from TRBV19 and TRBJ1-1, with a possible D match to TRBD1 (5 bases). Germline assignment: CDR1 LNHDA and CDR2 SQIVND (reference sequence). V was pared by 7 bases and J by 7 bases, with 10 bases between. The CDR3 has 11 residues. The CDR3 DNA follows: TGTGCCAGTAAGGATACAGGTGAAGCTTTCTTT. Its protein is CASKDTGEAFF.

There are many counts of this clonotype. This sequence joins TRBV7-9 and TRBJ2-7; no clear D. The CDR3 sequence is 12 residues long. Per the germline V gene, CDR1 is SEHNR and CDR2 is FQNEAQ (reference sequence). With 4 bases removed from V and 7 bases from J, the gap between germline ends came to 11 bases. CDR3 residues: CASSSSTREQYF. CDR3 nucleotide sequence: TGTGCCAGCAGCTCGTCGACCCGAGAGCAGTACTTC.

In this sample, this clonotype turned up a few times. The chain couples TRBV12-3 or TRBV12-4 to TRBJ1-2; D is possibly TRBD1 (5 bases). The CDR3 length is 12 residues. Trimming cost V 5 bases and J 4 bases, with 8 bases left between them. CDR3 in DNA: TGTGCCAGCAGTCGGACAAGCTATGGCTACACCTTC. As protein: CASSRTSYGYTF.

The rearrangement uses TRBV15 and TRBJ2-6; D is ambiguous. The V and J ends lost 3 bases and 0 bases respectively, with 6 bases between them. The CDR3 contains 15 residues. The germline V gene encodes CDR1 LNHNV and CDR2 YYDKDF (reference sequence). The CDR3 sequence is CATSSWSSGANVLTF. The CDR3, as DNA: TGTGCCACCAGCAGTTGGAGCTCTGGGGCCAACGTCCTGACTTTC.

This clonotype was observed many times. The CDR3 DNA sequence: TGTGCCAGTAGTACCAGGAGGTTTCAGGACTATGGCTACACCTTC. Residues: CASSTRRFQDYGYTF. The chain joins TRBV19 to TRBJ1-2, with D uncertain. CDR3 size: 15 residues. Trimming stripped 4 bases from V and 3 bases from J, with 15 bases between. Germline CDR1 LNHDA, CDR2 SQIVND (reference sequence).

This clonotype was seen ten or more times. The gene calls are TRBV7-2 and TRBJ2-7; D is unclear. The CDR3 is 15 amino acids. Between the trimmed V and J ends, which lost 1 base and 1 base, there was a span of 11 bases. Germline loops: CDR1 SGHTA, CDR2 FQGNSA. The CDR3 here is CASSLESSISYEQYF. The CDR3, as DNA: TGTGCCAGCAGCTTAGAGTCTTCCATTTCCTACGAGCAGTACTTC.